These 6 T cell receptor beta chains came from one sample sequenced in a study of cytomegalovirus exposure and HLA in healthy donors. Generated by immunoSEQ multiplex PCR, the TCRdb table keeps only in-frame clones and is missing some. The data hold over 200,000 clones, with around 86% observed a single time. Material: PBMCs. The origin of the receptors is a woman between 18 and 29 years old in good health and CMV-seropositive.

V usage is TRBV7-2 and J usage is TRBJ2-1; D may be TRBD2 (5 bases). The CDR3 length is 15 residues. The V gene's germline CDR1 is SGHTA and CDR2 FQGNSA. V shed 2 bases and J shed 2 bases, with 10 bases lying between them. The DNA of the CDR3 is TGTGCCAGCAGCTTACCCGGCGGGCCCTACAATGAGCAGTTCTTC. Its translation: CASSLPGGPYNEQFF.

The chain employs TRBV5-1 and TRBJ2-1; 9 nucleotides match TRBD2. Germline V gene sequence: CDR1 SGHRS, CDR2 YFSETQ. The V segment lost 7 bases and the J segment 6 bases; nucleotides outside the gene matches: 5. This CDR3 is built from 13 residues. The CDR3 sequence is CASAGGPRNEQFF. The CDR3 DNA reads TGCGCCAGCGCGGGAGGGCCTCGCAATGAGCAGTTCTTC.

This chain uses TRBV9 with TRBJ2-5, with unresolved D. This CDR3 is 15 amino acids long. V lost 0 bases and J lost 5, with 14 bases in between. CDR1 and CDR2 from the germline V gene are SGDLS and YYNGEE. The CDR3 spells CASSVASTVVETQYF. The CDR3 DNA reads TGTGCCAGCAGCGTAGCTTCGACTGTTGTGGAGACCCAGTACTTC. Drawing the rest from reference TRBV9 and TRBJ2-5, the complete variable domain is DSGVTQTPKHLITATGQRVTLRCSPRSGDLSVYWYQQSLDQGLQFLIQYYNGEERAKGNILERFSAQQFPDLHSELNLSSLELGDSALYFCASSVASTVVETQYFGPGTRLLVL.

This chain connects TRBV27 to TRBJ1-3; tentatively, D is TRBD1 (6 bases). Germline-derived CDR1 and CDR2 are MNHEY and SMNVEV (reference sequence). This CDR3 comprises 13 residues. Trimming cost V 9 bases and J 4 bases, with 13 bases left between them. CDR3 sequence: CARLKRGGNTIYF. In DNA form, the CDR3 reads TGTGCCAGACTTAAAAGGGGGGGAAACACCATATATTTT.

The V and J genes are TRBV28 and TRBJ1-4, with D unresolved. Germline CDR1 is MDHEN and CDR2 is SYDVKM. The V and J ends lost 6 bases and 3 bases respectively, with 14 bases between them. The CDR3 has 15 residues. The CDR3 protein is CASSPNLLPNEKLFF. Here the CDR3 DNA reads TGTGCCAGCAGCCCAAATTTACTCCCTAATGAAAAACTGTTTTTT.

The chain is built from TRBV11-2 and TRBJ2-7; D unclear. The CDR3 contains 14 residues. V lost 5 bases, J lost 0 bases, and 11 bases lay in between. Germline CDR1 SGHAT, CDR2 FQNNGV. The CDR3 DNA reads TGTGCCAGCAGCCCGGAGACCCACTCCTACGAGCAGTACTTC. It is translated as CASSPETHSYEQYF.